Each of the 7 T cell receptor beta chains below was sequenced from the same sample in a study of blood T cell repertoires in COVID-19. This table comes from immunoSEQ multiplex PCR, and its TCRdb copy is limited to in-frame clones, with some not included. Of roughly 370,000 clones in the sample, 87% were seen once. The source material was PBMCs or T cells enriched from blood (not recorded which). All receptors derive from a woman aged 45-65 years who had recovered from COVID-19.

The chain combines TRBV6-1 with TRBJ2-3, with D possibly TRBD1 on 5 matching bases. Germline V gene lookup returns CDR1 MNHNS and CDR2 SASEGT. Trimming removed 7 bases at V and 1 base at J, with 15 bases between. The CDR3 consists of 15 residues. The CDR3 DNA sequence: TGTGCCAGCATTGATCAGGGCCGGGGCACAGATACGCAGTATTTT. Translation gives CASIDQGRGTDTQYF.

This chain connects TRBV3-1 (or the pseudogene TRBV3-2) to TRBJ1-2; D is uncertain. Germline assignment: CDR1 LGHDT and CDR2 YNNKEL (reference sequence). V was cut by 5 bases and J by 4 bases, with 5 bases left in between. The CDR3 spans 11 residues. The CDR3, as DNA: TGTGCCAGCAGCAGCTTCTATGGCTACACCTTC. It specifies CASSSFYGYTF.

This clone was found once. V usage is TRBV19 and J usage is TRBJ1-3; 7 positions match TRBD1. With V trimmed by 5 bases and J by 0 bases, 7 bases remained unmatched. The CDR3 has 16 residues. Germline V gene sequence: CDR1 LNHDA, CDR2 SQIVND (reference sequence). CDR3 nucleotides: TGTGCCAGTAGTCTCGGACAGGACCTCTCTGGAAACACCATATATTTT. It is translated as CASSLGQDLSGNTIYF.

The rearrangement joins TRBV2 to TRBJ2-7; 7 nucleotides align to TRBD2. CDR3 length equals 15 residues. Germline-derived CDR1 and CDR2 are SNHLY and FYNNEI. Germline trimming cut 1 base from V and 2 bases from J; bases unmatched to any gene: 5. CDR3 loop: CASSEGLADPYEQYF. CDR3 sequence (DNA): TGTGCCAGCAGTGAAGGGCTAGCGGACCCCTACGAGCAGTACTTC.

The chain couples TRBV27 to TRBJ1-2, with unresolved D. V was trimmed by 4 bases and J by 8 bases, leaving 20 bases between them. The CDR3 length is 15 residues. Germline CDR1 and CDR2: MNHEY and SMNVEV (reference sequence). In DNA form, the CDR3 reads TGTGCCAGCAGTTCCCTCTGGACTCACCTCGACGGCTACACCTTC. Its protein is CASSSLWTHLDGYTF.

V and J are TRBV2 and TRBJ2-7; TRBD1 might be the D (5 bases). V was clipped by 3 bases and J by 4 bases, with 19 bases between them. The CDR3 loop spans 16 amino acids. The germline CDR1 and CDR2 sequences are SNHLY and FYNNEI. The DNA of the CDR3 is TGTGCCAGCAGTGACCCCTCGGCCGCTGGGGCTTACGAGCAGTACTTC. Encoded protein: CASSDPSAAGAYEQYF.

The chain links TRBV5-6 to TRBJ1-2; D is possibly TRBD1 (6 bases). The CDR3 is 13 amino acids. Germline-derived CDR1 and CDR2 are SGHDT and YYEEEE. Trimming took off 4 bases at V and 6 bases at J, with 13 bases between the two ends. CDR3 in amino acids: CASSLGTRDGYTF. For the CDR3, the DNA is TGTGCCAGCAGCCTCGGGACACGGGATGGCTACACCTTC.